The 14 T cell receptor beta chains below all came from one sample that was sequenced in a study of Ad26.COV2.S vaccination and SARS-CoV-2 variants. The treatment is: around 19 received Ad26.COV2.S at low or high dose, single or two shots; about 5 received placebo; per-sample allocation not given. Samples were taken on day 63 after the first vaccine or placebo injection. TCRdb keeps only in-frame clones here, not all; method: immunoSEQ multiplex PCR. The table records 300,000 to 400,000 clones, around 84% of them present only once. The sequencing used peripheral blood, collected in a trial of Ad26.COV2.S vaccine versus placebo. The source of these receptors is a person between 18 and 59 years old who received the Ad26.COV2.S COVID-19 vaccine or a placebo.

CDR3 sequence reads: CASSAHGGITEAFF. In DNA form, the CDR3 reads TGTGCCAGCAGCGCACACGGGGGGATCACTGAAGCTTTCTTT. The gene calls are TRBV9 and TRBJ1-1, with TRBD1 as a possible D gene (5 bases). V dropped 3 bases and J dropped 4 bases, with 13 bases sitting between them. This CDR3 is 14 amino acids long. Germline V gene data show CDR1 as SGDLS and CDR2 as YYNGEE.

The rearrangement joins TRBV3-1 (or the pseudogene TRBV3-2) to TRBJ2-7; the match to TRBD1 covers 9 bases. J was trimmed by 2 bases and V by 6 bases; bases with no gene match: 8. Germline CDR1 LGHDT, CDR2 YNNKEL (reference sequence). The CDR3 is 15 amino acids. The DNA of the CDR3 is TGTGCCAGCAGTGGAACAGGGGGCTCTCCCTACGAGCAGTACTTC. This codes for CASSGTGGSPYEQYF.

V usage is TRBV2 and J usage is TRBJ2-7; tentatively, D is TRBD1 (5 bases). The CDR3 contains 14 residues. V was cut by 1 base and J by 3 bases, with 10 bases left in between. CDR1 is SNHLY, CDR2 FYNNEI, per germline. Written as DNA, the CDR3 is TGTGCCAGCAGTGAAGGCGCAGGGATCTACGAGCAGTACTTC. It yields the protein CASSEGAGIYEQYF.

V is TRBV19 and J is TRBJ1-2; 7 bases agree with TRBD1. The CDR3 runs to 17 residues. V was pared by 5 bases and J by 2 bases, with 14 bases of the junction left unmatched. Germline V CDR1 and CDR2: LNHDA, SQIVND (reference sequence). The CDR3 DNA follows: TGTGCCAGTAGTCACCTGGAGGGGGCTCGAATGAACTATGGCTACACCTTC. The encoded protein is CASSHLEGARMNYGYTF. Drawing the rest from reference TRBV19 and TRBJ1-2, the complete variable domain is DGGITQSPKYLFRKEGQNVTLSCEQNLNHDAMYWYRQDPGQGLRLIYYSQIVNDFQKGDIAEGYSVSREKKESFPLTVTSAQKNPTAFYLCASSHLEGARMNYGYTFGSGTRLTVV.

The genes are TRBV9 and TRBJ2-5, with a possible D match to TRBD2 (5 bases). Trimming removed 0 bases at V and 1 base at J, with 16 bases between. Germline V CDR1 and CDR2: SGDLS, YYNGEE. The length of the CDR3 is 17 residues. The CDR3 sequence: CASSVGVGSGAQETQYF. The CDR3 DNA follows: TGTGCCAGCAGCGTAGGGGTCGGCAGCGGAGCCCAAGAGACCCAGTACTTC.

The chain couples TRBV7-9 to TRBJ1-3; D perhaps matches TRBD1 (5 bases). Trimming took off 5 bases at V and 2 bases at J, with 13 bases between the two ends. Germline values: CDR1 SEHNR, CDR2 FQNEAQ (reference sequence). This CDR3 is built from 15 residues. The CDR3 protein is CASSRDLNPGNTIYF. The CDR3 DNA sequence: TGTGCCAGCAGCAGGGACCTAAATCCTGGAAACACCATATATTTT. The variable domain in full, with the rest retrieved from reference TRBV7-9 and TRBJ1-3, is DTGVSQNPRHKITKRGQNVTFRCDPISEHNRLYWYRQTLGQGPEFLTYFQNEAQLEKSRLLSDRFSAERPKGSFSTLEIQRTEQGDSAMYLCASSRDLNPGNTIYFGEGSWLTVV.

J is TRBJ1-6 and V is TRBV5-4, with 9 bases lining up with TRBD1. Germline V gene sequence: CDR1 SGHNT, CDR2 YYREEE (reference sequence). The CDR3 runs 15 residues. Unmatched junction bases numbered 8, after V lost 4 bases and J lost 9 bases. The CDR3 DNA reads TGTGCCAGCAGCCCCACGTACAGGGGGCCTTCACCCCTCCACTTT. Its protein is CASSPTYRGPSPLHF.

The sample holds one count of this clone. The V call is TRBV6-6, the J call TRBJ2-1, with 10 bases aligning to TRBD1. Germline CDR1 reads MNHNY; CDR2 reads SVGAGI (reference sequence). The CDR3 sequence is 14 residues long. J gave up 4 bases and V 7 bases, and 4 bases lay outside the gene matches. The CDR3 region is CASTDRGEYNEQFF. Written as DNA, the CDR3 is TGTGCCAGCACGGACAGGGGGGAGTACAATGAGCAGTTCTTC.

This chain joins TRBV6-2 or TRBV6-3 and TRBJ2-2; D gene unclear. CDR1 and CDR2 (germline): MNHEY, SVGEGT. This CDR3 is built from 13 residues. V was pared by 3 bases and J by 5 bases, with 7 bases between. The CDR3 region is CASSYWPTGELFF. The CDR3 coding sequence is TGTGCCAGCAGTTATTGGCCGACCGGGGAGCTGTTTTTT.

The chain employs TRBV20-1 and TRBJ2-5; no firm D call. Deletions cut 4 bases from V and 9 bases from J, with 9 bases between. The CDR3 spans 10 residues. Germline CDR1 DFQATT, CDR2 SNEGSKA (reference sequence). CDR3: CSAIRESQYF. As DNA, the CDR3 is TGCAGTGCTATAAGAGAATCCCAGTACTTC.

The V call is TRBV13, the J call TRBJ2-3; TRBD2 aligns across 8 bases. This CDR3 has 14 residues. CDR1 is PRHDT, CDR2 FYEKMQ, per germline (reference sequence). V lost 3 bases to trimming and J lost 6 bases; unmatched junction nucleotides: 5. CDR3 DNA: TGTGCCAGCAGCTTCAGCGGGGGCCGGGATACGCAGTATTTT. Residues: CASSFSGGRDTQYF.

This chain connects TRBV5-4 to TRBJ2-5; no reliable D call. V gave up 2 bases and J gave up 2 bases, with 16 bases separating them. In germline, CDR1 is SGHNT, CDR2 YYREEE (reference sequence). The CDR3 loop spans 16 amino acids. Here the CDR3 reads CASSLGATGGQETQYF. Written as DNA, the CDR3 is TGTGCCAGCAGCTTAGGAGCTACTGGTGGGCAAGAGACCCAGTACTTC.

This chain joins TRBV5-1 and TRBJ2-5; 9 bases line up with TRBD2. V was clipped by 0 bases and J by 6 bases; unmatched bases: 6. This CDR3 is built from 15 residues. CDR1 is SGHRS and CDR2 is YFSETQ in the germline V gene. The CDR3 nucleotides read TGCGCCAGCAGCTTGGCATTAGCGGGGGATAAGACCCAGTACTTC. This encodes CASSLALAGDKTQYF.

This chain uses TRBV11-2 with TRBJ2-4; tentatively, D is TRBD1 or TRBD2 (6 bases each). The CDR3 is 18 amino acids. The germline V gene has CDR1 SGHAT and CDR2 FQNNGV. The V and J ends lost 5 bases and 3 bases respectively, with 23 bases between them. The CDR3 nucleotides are TGTGCCAGCAGCCCCACGGGGACCGGGGGCAACGGCAAAAACATTCAGTACTTC. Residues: CASSPTGTGGNGKNIQYF.